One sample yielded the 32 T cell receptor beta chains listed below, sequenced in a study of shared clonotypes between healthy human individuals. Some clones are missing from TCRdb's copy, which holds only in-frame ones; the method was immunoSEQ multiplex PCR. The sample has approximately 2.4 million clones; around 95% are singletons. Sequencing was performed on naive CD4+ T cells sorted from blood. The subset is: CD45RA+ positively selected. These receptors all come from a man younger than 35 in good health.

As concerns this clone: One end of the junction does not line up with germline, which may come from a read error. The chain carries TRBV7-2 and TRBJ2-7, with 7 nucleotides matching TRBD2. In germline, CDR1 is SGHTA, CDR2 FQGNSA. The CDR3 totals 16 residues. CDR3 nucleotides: TGTGCCAGCAGCCCCCTAGGCGGGAGCTCCTCCCACGAGCAGTACTTC. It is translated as CASSPLGGSSSHEQYF.

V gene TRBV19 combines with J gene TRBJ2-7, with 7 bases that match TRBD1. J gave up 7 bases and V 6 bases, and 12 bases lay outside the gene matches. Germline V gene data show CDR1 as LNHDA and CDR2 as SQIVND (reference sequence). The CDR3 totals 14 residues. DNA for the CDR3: TGTGCCAGTAGGATGGACAGGTCCTCAGGGGAGCAGTACTTC. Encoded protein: CASRMDRSSGEQYF. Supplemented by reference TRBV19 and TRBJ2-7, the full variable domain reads DGGITQSPKYLFRKEGQNVTLSCEQNLNHDAMYWYRQDPGQGLRLIYYSQIVNDFQKGDIAEGYSVSREKKESFPLTVTSAQKNPTAFYLCASRMDRSSGEQYFGPGTRLTVT.

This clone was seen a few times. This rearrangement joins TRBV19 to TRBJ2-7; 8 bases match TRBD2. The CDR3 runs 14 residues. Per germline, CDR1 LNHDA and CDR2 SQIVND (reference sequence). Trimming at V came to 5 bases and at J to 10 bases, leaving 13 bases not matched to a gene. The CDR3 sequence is CASSYPGLESRQYF. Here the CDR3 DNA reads TGTGCCAGTAGTTATCCGGGACTAGAGAGTAGACAGTACTTC.

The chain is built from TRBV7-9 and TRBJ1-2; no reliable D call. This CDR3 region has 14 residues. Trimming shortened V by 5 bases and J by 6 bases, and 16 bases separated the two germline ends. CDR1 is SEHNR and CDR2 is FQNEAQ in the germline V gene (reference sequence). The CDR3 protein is CASSPPAAGNGYTF. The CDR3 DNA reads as TGTGCCAGCAGCCCCCCCGCCGCGGGTAATGGCTACACCTTC.

The CDR3 sequence is CASSLVGDYAYEQYF. CDR3 nucleotides: TGTGCCAGCAGCTTAGTAGGGGACTATGCCTACGAGCAGTACTTC. The chain couples TRBV7-2 to TRBJ2-7, with TRBD2 matching over 7 bases. Losses at the gene ends were 1 base for V and 2 bases for J; bases not matched to a gene: 5. The CDR3 is made up of 15 amino acids. Germline-derived CDR1 and CDR2 are SGHTA and FQGNSA.

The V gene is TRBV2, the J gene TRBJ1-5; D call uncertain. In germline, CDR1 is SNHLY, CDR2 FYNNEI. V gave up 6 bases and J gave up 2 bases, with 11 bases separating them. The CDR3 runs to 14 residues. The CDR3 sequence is CASRKAGGNQPQHF. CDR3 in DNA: TGTGCCAGCAGAAAGGCCGGAGGCAATCAGCCCCAGCATTTT.

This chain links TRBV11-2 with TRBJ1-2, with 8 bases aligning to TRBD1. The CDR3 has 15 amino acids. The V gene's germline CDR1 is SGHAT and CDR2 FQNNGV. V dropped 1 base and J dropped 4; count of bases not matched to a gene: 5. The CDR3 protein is CASSLGTGWPYGYTF. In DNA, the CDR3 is TGTGCCAGCAGCTTAGGGACAGGGTGGCCCTATGGCTACACCTTC.

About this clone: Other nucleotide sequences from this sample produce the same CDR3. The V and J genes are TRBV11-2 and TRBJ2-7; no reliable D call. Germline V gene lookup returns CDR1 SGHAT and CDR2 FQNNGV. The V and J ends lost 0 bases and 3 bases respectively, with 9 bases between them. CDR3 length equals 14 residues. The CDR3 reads CASSLDTTDYEQYF. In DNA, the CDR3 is TGTGCCAGCAGCTTAGATACAACGGACTACGAGCAGTACTTC.

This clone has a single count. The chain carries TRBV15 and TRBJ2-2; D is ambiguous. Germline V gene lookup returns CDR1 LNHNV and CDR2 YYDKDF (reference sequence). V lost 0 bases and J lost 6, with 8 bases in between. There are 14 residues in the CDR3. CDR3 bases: TGTGCCACCAGCAGAGATCTGGTCTCCGGGGAGCTGTTTTTT. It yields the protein CATSRDLVSGELFF.

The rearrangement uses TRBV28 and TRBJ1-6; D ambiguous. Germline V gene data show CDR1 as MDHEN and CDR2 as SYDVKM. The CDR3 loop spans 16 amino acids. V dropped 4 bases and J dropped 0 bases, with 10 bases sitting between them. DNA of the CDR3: TGTGCCAGCAGTTCCCCACGGGGCTCCTATAATTCACCCCTCCACTTT. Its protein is CASSSPRGSYNSPLHF.

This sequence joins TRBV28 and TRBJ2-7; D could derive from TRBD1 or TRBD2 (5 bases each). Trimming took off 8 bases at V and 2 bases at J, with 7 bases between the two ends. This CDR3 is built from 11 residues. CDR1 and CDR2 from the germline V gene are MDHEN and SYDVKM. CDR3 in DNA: TGTGCCAGCGGGGGAACCTACGAGCAGTACTTC. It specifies CASGGTYEQYF.

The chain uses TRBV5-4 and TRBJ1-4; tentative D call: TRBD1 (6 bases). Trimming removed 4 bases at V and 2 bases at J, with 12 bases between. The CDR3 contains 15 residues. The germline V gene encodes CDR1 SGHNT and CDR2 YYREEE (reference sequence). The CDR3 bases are TGTGCCAGCAGCCAGGACAGCAATACTAATGAAAAACTGTTTTTT. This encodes CASSQDSNTNEKLFF.

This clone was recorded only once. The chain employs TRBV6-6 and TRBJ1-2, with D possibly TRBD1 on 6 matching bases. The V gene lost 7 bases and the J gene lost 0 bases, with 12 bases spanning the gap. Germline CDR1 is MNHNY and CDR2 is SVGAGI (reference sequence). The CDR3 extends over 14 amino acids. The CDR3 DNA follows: TGTGCCAGCAAGAGATGGGACACTAACTATGGCTACACCTTC. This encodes CASKRWDTNYGYTF.

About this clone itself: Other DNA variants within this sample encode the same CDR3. The CDR3 coding sequence is TGTGCCAGCAGCCCCTCCCGAGAGACCCAGTACTTC. Translation: CASSPSRETQYF. This rearrangement joins TRBV14 to TRBJ2-5; D unclear. The V gene lost 4 bases and the J gene lost 4 bases, with 7 bases spanning the gap. This CDR3 contains 12 residues. Per the germline V gene, CDR1 is SGHDN and CDR2 is FVKESK.

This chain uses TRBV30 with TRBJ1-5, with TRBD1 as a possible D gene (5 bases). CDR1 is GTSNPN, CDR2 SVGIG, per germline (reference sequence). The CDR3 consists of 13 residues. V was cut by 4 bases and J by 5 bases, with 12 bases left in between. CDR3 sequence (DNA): TGTGCCTGGACGTCAGGGTGGGATCAGCCCCAGCATTTT. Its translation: CAWTSGWDQPQHF.

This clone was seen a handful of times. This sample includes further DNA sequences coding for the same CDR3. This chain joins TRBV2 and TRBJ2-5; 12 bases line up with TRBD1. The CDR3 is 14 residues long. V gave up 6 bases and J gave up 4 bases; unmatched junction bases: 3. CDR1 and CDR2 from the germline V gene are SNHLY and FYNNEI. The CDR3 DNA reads TGTGCCAGCAGATTGGGACAGGGGGCAGAGACCCAGTACTTC. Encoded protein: CASRLGQGAETQYF.

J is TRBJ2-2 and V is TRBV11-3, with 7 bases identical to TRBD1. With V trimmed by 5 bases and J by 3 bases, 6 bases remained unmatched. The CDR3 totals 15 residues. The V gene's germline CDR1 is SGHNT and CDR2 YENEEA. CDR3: CASSPPGQYTGELFF. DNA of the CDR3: TGTGCCAGCAGCCCGCCGGGACAGTACACCGGGGAGCTGTTTTTT. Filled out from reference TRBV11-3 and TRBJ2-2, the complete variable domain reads EAGVVQSPRYKIIEKKQPVAFWCNPISGHNTLYWYLQNLGQGPELLIRYENEEAVDDSQLPKDRFSAERLKGVDSTLKIQPAELGDSAVYLCASSPPGQYTGELFFGEGSRLTVL.

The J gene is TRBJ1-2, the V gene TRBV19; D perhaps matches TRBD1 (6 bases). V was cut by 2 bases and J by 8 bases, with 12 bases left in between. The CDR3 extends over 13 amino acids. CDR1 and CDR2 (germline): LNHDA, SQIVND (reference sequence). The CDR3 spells CASSILGGGGYTF. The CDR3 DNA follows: TGTGCCAGTAGTATACTGGGGGGCGGCGGCTACACCTTC.

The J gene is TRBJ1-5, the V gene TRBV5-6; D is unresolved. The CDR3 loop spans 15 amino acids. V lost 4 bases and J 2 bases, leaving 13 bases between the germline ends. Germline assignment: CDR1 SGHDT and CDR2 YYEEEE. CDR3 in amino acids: CASSLGTEGNQPQHF. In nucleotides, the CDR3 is TGTGCCAGCAGCCTGGGAACAGAGGGCAATCAGCCCCAGCATTTT.

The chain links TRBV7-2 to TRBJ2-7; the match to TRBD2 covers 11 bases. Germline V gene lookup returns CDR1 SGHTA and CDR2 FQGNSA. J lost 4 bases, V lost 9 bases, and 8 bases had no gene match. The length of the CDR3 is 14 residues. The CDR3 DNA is TGTGCCAGTGGGAGGCGGACTAGCGGGTACGAGCAGTACTTC. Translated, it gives CASGRRTSGYEQYF.

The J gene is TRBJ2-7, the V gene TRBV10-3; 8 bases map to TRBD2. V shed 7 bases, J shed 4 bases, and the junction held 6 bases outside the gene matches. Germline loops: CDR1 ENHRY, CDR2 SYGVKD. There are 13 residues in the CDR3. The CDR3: CAIKGLEDYEQYF. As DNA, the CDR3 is TGTGCCATCAAGGGACTAGAAGATTACGAGCAGTACTTC.

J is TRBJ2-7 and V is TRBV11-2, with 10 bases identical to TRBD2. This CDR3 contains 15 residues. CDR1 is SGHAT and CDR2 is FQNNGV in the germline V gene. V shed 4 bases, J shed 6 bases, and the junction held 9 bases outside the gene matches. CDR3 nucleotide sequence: TGTGCCAGCAGCTCCCCCACTAGCGGGGCCCGCGAGCAGTACTTC. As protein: CASSSPTSGAREQYF. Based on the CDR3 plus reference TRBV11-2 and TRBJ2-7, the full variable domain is EAGVAQSPRYKIIEKRQSVAFWCNPISGHATLYWYQQILGQGPKLLIQFQNNGVVDDSQLPKDRFSAERLKGVDSTLKIQPAKLEDSAVYLCASSSPTSGAREQYFGPGTRLTVT.

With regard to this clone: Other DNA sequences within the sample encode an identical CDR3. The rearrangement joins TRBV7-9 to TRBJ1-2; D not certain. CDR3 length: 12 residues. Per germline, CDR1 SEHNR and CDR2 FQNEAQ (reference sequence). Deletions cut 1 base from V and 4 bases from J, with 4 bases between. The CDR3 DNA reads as TGTGCCAGCAGCTTAGAGGCCTATGGCTACACCTTC. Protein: CASSLEAYGYTF.

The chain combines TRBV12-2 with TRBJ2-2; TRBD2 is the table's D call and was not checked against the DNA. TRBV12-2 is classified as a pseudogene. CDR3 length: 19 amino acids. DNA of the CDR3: TGTGCAAGTCGCCCCGGAGGGACTAGCGGAGCGTGGTTAGGGGGGGAGCTGTTTTTT. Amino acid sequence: CASRPGGTSGAWLGGELFF.

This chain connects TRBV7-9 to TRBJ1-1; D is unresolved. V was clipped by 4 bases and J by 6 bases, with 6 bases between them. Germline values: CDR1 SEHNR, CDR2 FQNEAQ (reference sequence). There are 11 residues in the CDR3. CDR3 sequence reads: CASSSIPEAFF. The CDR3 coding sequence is TGTGCCAGCAGCTCGATCCCTGAAGCTTTCTTT.

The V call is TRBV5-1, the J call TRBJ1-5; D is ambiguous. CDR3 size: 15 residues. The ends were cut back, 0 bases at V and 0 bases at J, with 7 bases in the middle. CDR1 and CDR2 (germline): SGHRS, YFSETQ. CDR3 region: CASSLGQHSNQPQHF. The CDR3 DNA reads TGCGCCAGCAGCTTGGGACAACATAGCAATCAGCCCCAGCATTTT.

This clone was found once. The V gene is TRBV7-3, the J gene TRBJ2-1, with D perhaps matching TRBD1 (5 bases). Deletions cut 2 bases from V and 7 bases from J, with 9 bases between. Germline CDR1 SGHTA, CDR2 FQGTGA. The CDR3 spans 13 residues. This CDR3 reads CASSLAGINEQFF. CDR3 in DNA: TGTGCCAGCAGCTTAGCAGGGATAAATGAGCAGTTCTTC. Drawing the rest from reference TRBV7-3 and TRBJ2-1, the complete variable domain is GAGVSQTPSNKVTEKGKYVELRCDPISGHTALYWYRQSLGQGPEFLIYFQGTGAADDSGLPNDRFFAVRPEGSVSTLKIQRTERGDSAVYLCASSLAGINEQFFGPGTRLTVL.

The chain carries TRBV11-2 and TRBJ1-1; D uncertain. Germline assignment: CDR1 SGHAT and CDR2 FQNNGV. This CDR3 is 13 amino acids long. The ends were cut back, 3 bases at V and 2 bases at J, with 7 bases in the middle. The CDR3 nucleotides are TGTGCCAGCAGCTTTGGTAAAAACACTGAAGCTTTCTTT. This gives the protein CASSFGKNTEAFF.

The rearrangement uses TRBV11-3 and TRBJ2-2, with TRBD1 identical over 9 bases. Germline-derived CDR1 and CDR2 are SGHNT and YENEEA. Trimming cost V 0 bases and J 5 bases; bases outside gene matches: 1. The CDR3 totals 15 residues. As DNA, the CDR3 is TGTGCCAGCAGCTTAGATGGGACAGGGACCGGGGAGCTGTTTTTT. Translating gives CASSLDGTGTGELFF.

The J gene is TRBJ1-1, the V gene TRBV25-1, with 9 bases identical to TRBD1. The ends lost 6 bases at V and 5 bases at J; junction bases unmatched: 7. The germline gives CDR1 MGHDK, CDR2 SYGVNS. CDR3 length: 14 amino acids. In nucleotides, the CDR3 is TGTGCCAGCAGACGAACAGGGGGCGAGACTGAAGCTTTCTTT. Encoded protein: CASRRTGGETEAFF.

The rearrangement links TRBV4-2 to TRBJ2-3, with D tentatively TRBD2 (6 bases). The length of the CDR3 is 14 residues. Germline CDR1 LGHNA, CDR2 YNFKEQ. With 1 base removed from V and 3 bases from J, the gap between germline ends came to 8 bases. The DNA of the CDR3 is TGTGCCAGCAGCCAAGGGGGGGTGACAGATACGCAGTATTTT. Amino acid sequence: CASSQGGVTDTQYF.

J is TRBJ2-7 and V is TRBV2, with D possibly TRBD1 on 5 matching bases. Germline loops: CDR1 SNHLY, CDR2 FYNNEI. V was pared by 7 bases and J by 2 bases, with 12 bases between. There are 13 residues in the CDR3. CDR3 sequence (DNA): TGTGCCAGCAAAGACAGTGGAGCCTACGAGCAGTACTTC. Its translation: CASKDSGAYEQYF.